A selection of T cell receptor beta chains follows, all from one sample in a study of blood T cell repertoires in COVID-19. Assay: immunoSEQ multiplex PCR; the TCRdb copy retains only in-frame clones and omits some. The sample carries 210,000 or so clones, under 90% recorded once. Input material: peripheral blood. These receptors originate from a human donor in a cohort sampled during active COVID-19. The CDR3 runs from the conserved cysteine through the conserved F or W. The D gene is left open where the match is weak. Clone size is shown for a subset of rows, as once, few, many or a class of expanded clone.

J gene: TRBJ2-5; D gene: -; clone size: once; V gene: TRBV5-1; CDR3 protein: CASSLDYQETQYF; CDR3 DNA: TGCGCCAGCAGCTTGGACTACCAAGAGACCCAGTACTTC
J gene: TRBJ2-1; D gene: TRBD2; clone size: -; V gene: TRBV7-9; CDR3 protein: CASSPSTSVSSYNEQFF; CDR3 DNA: TGTGCCAGCAGCCCCTCAACTAGCGTGAGCTCCTACAATGAGCAGTTCTTC
J gene: TRBJ2-1; D gene: -; clone size: -; V gene: TRBV11-3; CDR3 protein: CASSLQDDEQFF; CDR3 DNA: TGTGCCAGCAGTCTACAGGACGATGAGCAGTTCTTC
J gene: TRBJ1-2; D gene: TRBD1; clone size: once; V gene: TRBV3-1/TRBV3-2; CDR3 protein: CASSQVPETGGNGYTF; CDR3 DNA: TGTGCCAGCAGCCAAGTTCCTGAGACAGGGGGCAATGGCTACACCTTC
J gene: TRBJ1-4; D gene: TRBD1; clone size: -; V gene: TRBV7-2; CDR3 protein: CASSFGQGGNEKLFF; CDR3 DNA: TGTGCCAGCAGCTTCGGACAGGGGGGGAATGAAAAACTGTTTTTT
J gene: TRBJ2-3; D gene: -; clone size: once; V gene: TRBV21-1; CDR3 protein: CASSKALAEGAALITDTQYF; CDR3 DNA: TGTGCCAGCAGCAAAGCTTTGGCGGAGGGGGCCGCCCTCATCACAGATACGCAGTATTTT
J gene: TRBJ1-1; D gene: -; clone size: -; V gene: TRBV5-6; CDR3 protein: CASSLIGGVNTEAFF; CDR3 DNA: TGTGCCAGCAGCTTAATAGGGGGTGTGAACACTGAAGCTTTCTTT
J gene: TRBJ1-1; D gene: TRBD1; clone size: once; V gene: TRBV3-1/TRBV3-2; CDR3 protein: CASSQEGRTGGAFF; CDR3 DNA: TGTGCCAGCAGCCAAGAGGGCCGGACAGGGGGAGCTTTCTTT
J gene: TRBJ1-2; D gene: -; clone size: -; V gene: TRBV5-5; CDR3 protein: CASSPGPQQAGYTF; CDR3 DNA: TGTGCCAGCAGCCCCGGCCCCCAACAGGCCGGCTACACCTTC
J gene: TRBJ1-1; D gene: -; clone size: -; V gene: TRBV29-1; CDR3 protein: CSVARGGTEAFF; CDR3 DNA: TGCAGCGTCGCCCGGGGGGGCACTGAAGCTTTCTTT
J gene: TRBJ1-1; D gene: -; clone size: -; V gene: TRBV9; CDR3 protein: CASSVAWGDTEAFF; CDR3 DNA: TGTGCCAGCAGCGTAGCTTGGGGAGACACTGAAGCTTTCTTT
J gene: TRBJ1-2; D gene: -; clone size: once; V gene: TRBV18; CDR3 protein: CASSPQTSPNYGYTF; CDR3 DNA: TGTGCCAGCTCACCGCAGACATCCCCTAACTATGGCTACACCTTC
J gene: TRBJ2-5; D gene: -; clone size: -; V gene: TRBV19; CDR3 protein: CASSIAGALQETQYF; CDR3 DNA: TGTGCCAGTAGTATAGCAGGGGCCTTGCAAGAGACCCAGTACTTC
J gene: TRBJ1-2; D gene: -; clone size: few; V gene: TRBV23-1; CDR3 protein: CASSHQDRPYGYTF; CDR3 DNA: TGCGCCAGCAGTCACCAAGACAGGCCCTATGGCTACACCTTC
J gene: TRBJ2-4; D gene: -; clone size: -; V gene: TRBV4-1; CDR3 protein: CASSLGRDSRAKNIQYF; CDR3 DNA: TGCGCCAGCAGCCTCGGACGGGACTCACGGGCCAAAAACATTCAGTACTTC
J gene: TRBJ1-4; D gene: -; clone size: -; V gene: TRBV29-1; CDR3 protein: CSVKGGANEKLFF; CDR3 DNA: TGCAGCGTTAAGGGGGGGGCTAATGAAAAACTGTTTTTT
J gene: TRBJ2-7; D gene: -; clone size: -; V gene: TRBV28; CDR3 protein: CASAPGGYSYEQYF; CDR3 DNA: TGTGCCAGCGCCCCAGGGGGGTACTCCTACGAGCAGTACTTC
J gene: TRBJ2-5; D gene: TRBD2; clone size: -; V gene: TRBV18; CDR3 protein: CASSPPGLAGGETQYF; CDR3 DNA: TGTGCCAGCTCACCACCGGGACTAGCGGGGGGTGAGACCCAGTACTTC
J gene: TRBJ1-3; D gene: TRBD1; clone size: -; V gene: TRBV7-9; CDR3 protein: CASSSSRGHTGNTIYF; CDR3 DNA: TGTGCCAGCAGCTCCTCCAGGGGGCACACTGGAAACACCATATATTTT
J gene: TRBJ1-5; D gene: -; clone size: few; V gene: TRBV6-2/TRBV6-3; CDR3 protein: CASSRSYSNQPQHF; CDR3 DNA: TGTGCCAGCAGTCGGTCTTATAGCAATCAGCCCCAGCATTTT
J gene: TRBJ2-3; D gene: -; clone size: once; V gene: TRBV27; CDR3 protein: CASRANREEGTDTQYF; CDR3 DNA: TGTGCCAGCAGGGCGAACAGGGAAGAGGGCACAGATACGCAGTATTTT
J gene: TRBJ2-3; D gene: TRBD1; clone size: -; V gene: TRBV2; CDR3 protein: CASSADRVSADTQYF; CDR3 DNA: TGTGCCAGCAGTGCCGACAGGGTTTCGGCAGATACGCAGTATTTT
J gene: TRBJ1-3; D gene: TRBD1; clone size: -; V gene: TRBV7-2; CDR3 protein: CASTRPGGAAIITGNTIYF; CDR3 DNA: TGTGCCAGCACCCGACCAGGGGGCGCGGCCATAATTACTGGAAACACCATATATTTT
J gene: TRBJ2-3; D gene: -; clone size: -; V gene: TRBV27; CDR3 protein: CASSLGARDPDTQYF; CDR3 DNA: TGTGCCAGCAGTTTAGGCGCCAGGGATCCAGATACGCAGTATTTT
J gene: TRBJ2-3; D gene: -; clone size: -; V gene: TRBV5-1; CDR3 protein: CASSPPGWRDTQYF; CDR3 DNA: TGCGCCAGCAGCCCCCCAGGGTGGAGAGATACGCAGTATTTT
J gene: TRBJ1-6; D gene: TRBD1; clone size: -; V gene: TRBV18; CDR3 protein: CASSRSGTENSPLHF; CDR3 DNA: TGTGCCAGCTCACGTTCCGGGACAGAGAATTCACCCCTCCACTTT
J gene: TRBJ2-3; D gene: -; clone size: -; V gene: TRBV7-2; CDR3 protein: CASMVVRSTDTQYF; CDR3 DNA: TGTGCCAGCATGGTCGTGAGATCGACAGATACGCAGTATTTT
J gene: TRBJ1-6; D gene: -; clone size: once; V gene: TRBV5-6; CDR3 protein: CASSLDQRSPLHF; CDR3 DNA: TGTGCCAGCAGCTTGGATCAGCGATCACCCCTCCACTTT
J gene: TRBJ1-3; D gene: -; clone size: -; V gene: TRBV11-2; CDR3 protein: CASSIQRRTGNTIYF; CDR3 DNA: TGTGCCAGCAGCATACAACGAAGAACTGGAAACACCATATATTTT
J gene: TRBJ2-5; D gene: -; clone size: -; V gene: TRBV10-1; CDR3 protein: CASSELRGLKTQYF; CDR3 DNA: TGCGCCAGCAGTGAGTTAAGGGGTTTGAAGACCCAGTACTTC
J gene: TRBJ2-2; D gene: TRBD2; clone size: -; V gene: TRBV24-1; CDR3 protein: CATTSGRAGNTGELFF; CDR3 DNA: TGTGCCACAACTAGCGGGAGGGCCGGGAACACCGGGGAGCTGTTTTTT
J gene: TRBJ1-6; D gene: -; clone size: once; V gene: TRBV9; CDR3 protein: CASSALPGLPNSPLHF; CDR3 DNA: TGTGCCAGCAGCGCGCTGCCGGGACTTCCGAATTCACCCCTCCACTTT
J gene: TRBJ2-7; D gene: TRBD1; clone size: -; V gene: TRBV11-3; CDR3 protein: CASSRTGMSYEQYF; CDR3 DNA: TGTGCCAGCAGCCGGACAGGAATGTCCTACGAGCAGTACTTC
J gene: TRBJ1-5; D gene: -; clone size: -; V gene: TRBV27; CDR3 protein: CASRGGNQPQHF; CDR3 DNA: TGTGCCAGCAGAGGGGGCAATCAGCCCCAGCATTTT
J gene: TRBJ2-7; D gene: -; clone size: -; V gene: TRBV18; CDR3 protein: CASSSLSHRKSDEQYF; CDR3 DNA: TGTGCCAGCTCATCGCTCAGCCACAGGAAATCCGACGAGCAGTACTTC
J gene: TRBJ2-7; D gene: TRBD2; clone size: -; V gene: TRBV4-2; CDR3 protein: CASSQGRLAGGQEQYF; CDR3 DNA: TGTGCCAGCAGCCAAGGCAGACTAGCGGGAGGTCAAGAGCAGTACTTC
J gene: TRBJ1-1; D gene: -; clone size: -; V gene: TRBV5-1; CDR3 protein: CASKGTTANTEAFF; CDR3 DNA: TGCGCCAGCAAAGGGACAACCGCGAACACTGAAGCTTTCTTT
J gene: TRBJ1-2; D gene: TRBD1; clone size: few; V gene: TRBV7-3; CDR3 protein: CASSSFGGTVFF; CDR3 DNA: TGTGCCAGCAGCTCCTTCGGCGGGACAGTTTTCTTC
J gene: TRBJ1-2; D gene: -; clone size: -; V gene: TRBV7-9; CDR3 protein: CASSRTQGRNYGYTF; CDR3 DNA: TGTGCCAGCAGCAGGACCCAGGGGCGGAACTATGGCTACACCTTC
J gene: TRBJ1-6; D gene: TRBD1; clone size: once; V gene: TRBV28; CDR3 protein: CASSSGTGGSPLHF; CDR3 DNA: TGTGCCAGCAGTTCTGGGACAGGGGGTTCACCCCTCCACTTT
J gene: TRBJ2-2; D gene: -; clone size: -; V gene: TRBV5-1; CDR3 protein: CASSNVTTANTGELFF; CDR3 DNA: TGCGCCAGCAGCAACGTTACCACGGCGAACACCGGGGAGCTGTTTTTT
J gene: TRBJ2-7; D gene: TRBD1; clone size: -; V gene: TRBV6-2/TRBV6-3; CDR3 protein: CASSWTGVAYEQYF; CDR3 DNA: TGTGCCAGCAGTTGGACAGGGGTGGCCTACGAGCAGTACTTC
J gene: TRBJ2-3; D gene: -; clone size: -; V gene: TRBV14; CDR3 protein: CASSQVQGSTDTQYF; CDR3 DNA: TGTGCCAGCAGCCAAGTCCAGGGAAGCACAGATACGCAGTATTTT
J gene: TRBJ1-5; D gene: -; clone size: -; V gene: TRBV28; CDR3 protein: CASSTGNQPQHF; CDR3 DNA: TGTGCCAGCAGTACAGGGAATCAGCCCCAGCATTTT
J gene: TRBJ1-5; D gene: -; clone size: -; V gene: TRBV10-3; CDR3 protein: CAIAQGSNQPQHF; CDR3 DNA: TGTGCCATCGCCCAGGGGAGCAATCAGCCCCAGCATTTT
J gene: TRBJ2-3; D gene: TRBD2; clone size: -; V gene: TRBV27; CDR3 protein: CASSLGLAGGRTDTQYF; CDR3 DNA: TGTGCCAGCAGTTTGGGACTAGCGGGGGGGCGGACAGATACGCAGTATTTT
J gene: TRBJ2-7; D gene: -; clone size: once; V gene: TRBV5-8; CDR3 protein: CASSLRTTPEQYF; CDR3 DNA: TGTGCCAGCAGCTTGCGGACAACGCCCGAGCAGTACTTC
J gene: TRBJ1-4; D gene: -; clone size: -; V gene: TRBV18; CDR3 protein: CASSLAPLGANEKLFF; CDR3 DNA: TGTGCCAGCTCACTGGCCCCACTCGGGGCTAATGAAAAACTGTTTTTT
J gene: TRBJ2-7; D gene: -; clone size: -; V gene: TRBV5-8; CDR3 protein: CASTPRVLKYEQYF; CDR3 DNA: TGTGCCAGCACCCCCCGGGTCCTTAAATACGAGCAGTACTTC
J gene: TRBJ1-1; D gene: TRBD1; clone size: -; V gene: TRBV5-5; CDR3 protein: CASSLVQGSTEAFF; CDR3 DNA: TGTGCCAGCAGCTTGGTACAGGGGAGTACTGAAGCTTTCTTT
J gene: TRBJ1-1; D gene: TRBD1; clone size: -; V gene: TRBV9; CDR3 protein: CASSAPDRVGEAFF; CDR3 DNA: TGTGCCAGCAGCGCCCCAGACAGGGTCGGTGAGGCTTTCTTT
J gene: TRBJ1-1; D gene: TRBD1; clone size: -; V gene: TRBV28; CDR3 protein: CASISRDRGYLEAFF; CDR3 DNA: TGTGCCAGCATCTCTCGGGACAGGGGTTATCTGGAAGCTTTCTTT
J gene: TRBJ2-3; D gene: -; clone size: -; V gene: TRBV7-3; CDR3 protein: CASSLVAADTQYF; CDR3 DNA: TGTGCCAGCAGCCTCGTAGCGGCAGATACGCAGTATTTT
J gene: TRBJ2-1; D gene: -; clone size: -; V gene: TRBV24-1; CDR3 protein: CATSAKGVDNEQFF; CDR3 DNA: TGTGCCACCAGTGCAAAGGGGGTCGACAATGAGCAGTTCTTC
J gene: TRBJ2-5; D gene: -; clone size: -; V gene: TRBV6-4; CDR3 protein: CASSERISGTQYF; CDR3 DNA: TGTGCCAGCAGTGAGCGAATTTCCGGGACCCAGTACTTC
J gene: TRBJ1-3; D gene: -; clone size: -; V gene: TRBV4-1; CDR3 protein: CASSQDGPGIWAGNTIYF; CDR3 DNA: TGCGCCAGCAGCCAAGATGGGCCCGGGATTTGGGCTGGAAACACCATATATTTT
J gene: TRBJ1-1; D gene: -; clone size: -; V gene: TRBV2; CDR3 protein: CASSDRRRVEAFF; CDR3 DNA: TGTGCCAGCAGTGATCGCAGGCGGGTGGAAGCTTTCTTT
J gene: TRBJ1-5; D gene: -; clone size: -; V gene: TRBV4-1; CDR3 protein: CASSQDQGYQPQHF; CDR3 DNA: TGCGCCAGCAGCCAAGATCAGGGTTATCAGCCCCAGCATTTT
J gene: TRBJ2-2; D gene: -; clone size: -; V gene: TRBV27; CDR3 protein: CASSLWADEELFF; CDR3 DNA: TGTGCCAGCAGTTTATGGGCCGACGAGGAGCTGTTTTTT